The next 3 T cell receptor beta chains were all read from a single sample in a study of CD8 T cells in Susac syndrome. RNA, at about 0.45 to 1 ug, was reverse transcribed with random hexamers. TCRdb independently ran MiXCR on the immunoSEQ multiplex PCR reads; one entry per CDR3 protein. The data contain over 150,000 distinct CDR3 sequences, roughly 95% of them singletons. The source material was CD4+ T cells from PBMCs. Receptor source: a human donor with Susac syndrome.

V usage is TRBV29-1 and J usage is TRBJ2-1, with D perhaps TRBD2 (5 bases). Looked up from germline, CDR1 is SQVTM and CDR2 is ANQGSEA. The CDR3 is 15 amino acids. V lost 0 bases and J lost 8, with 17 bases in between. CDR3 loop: CSVEDRQTSQDEQFF. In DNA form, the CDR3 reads TGCAGCGTTGAAGATCGCCAAACTAGTCAGGATGAGCAGTTCTTC.

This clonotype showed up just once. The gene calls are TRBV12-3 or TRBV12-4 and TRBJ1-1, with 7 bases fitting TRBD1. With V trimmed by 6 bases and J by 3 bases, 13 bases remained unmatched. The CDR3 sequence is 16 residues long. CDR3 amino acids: CASSPTAAGGYTEAFF. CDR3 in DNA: TGTGCCAGCAGCCCTACTGCGGCAGGGGGTTACACTGAAGCTTTCTTT.

The CDR3, as DNA: TGTGCCAGCACCCCCCTAAAGGGCGGAAGGGGTGGCTACACCTTC. This gives the protein CASTPLKGGRGGYTF. This chain connects TRBV9 to TRBJ1-2; TRBD1 might be the D (5 bases). Germline CDR1 reads SGDLS; CDR2 reads YYNGEE. This CDR3 comprises 15 residues. V gave up 6 bases and J gave up 7 bases, with 22 bases separating them.